These 30 T cell receptor beta chains came from one sample sequenced in a study of beta chain features in type 1 diabetes. cDNA synthesis used the whole RNA isolate, giving expressed TCRB sequences. Assay: immunoSEQ multiplex PCR; the TCRdb copy retains only in-frame clones and omits some. The profile shows over 500,000 clones, around 15% of them singletons. The sample consisted of naive CD4+ T cells from blood. The receptors stem from a man younger than 35 in good health.

The chain links TRBV28 to TRBJ1-1; D is undetermined. Trimming shortened V by 4 bases and J by 5 bases, and 17 bases separated the two germline ends. The CDR3 totals 15 residues. Germline CDR1 reads MDHEN; CDR2 reads SYDVKM. The CDR3 is CASSSLRLRRTEAFF. The CDR3 nucleotides are TGTGCCAGCAGTTCCTTACGTCTCAGGCGGACTGAAGCTTTCTTT.

This clone has a handful of counts. Within the sample, other DNA sequences also encode this same CDR3. The chain couples TRBV7-2 to TRBJ1-1; D is possibly TRBD1 (5 bases). CDR1 and CDR2 (germline): SGHTA, FQGNSA. The V and J ends lost 0 bases and 4 bases respectively, with 9 bases between them. There are 14 residues in the CDR3. The CDR3 protein is CASSLAGGGTEAFF. The CDR3 bases are TGTGCCAGCAGCTTAGCGGGGGGAGGCACTGAAGCTTTCTTT.

The genes are TRBV2 and TRBJ1-5; no clear D. There are 13 residues in the CDR3. V was clipped by 3 bases and J by 6 bases, with 9 bases between them. From germline, CDR1 is SNHLY and CDR2 FYNNEI. CDR3 sequence (DNA): TGTGCCAGCAGTGAGGGTAAGAGTCAGCCCCAGCATTTT. This sequence encodes CASSEGKSQPQHF.

This clone was picked up a small number of times. The DNA for the CDR3 is TGTGCCAGCTCACCACCGACAGTCGGGATTTCCTATGGCTACACCTTC. Translation: CASSPPTVGISYGYTF. This chain connects TRBV18 to TRBJ1-2; possibly TRBD1 for D (5 bases). The CDR3 spans 16 residues. V lost 0 bases to trimming and J lost 4 bases, with 15 bases between them. Germline-derived CDR1 and CDR2 are KGHSH and LQKENI.

The rearrangement links TRBV10-3 to TRBJ2-3; 11 bases are a match to TRBD2. This CDR3 spans 16 amino acids. The germline gives CDR1 ENHRY, CDR2 SYGVKD. Trimming removed 2 bases from V and 6 bases from J; junction bases left unmatched: 7. CDR3 nucleotide sequence: TGTGCCATCAGTGAGACTAGCGGGAGAGGTTCCGATACGCAGTATTTT. It yields the protein CAISETSGRGSDTQYF.

This clone has a handful of counts. The gene calls are TRBV5-4 and TRBJ2-1; TRBD2 might be the D (6 bases). Trimming removed 0 bases at V and 7 bases at J, with 14 bases between. The CDR3 loop spans 15 amino acids. Germline CDR1 reads SGHNT; CDR2 reads YYREEE (reference sequence). The CDR3 region has the DNA TGTGCCAGCAGCTTGGGCGGGGTTCTAAGTAATGAGCAGTTCTTC. As protein: CASSLGGVLSNEQFF.

This clone was counted only a few times. The same CDR3 arises from other DNA sequences in this sample as well. The CDR3 nucleotides are TGTGCCAGCAGCTTGCGGGATGAGCAGTTCTTC. Translation gives CASSLRDEQFF. V usage is TRBV5-6 and J usage is TRBJ2-1; D is unresolved. The CDR3 totals 11 residues. The germline CDR1 and CDR2 sequences are SGHDT and YYEEEE. The ends were cut back, 1 base at V and 8 bases at J, with 4 bases in the middle.

The chain recombines TRBV6-6 with TRBJ2-1; 8 bases are a match to TRBD2. Looked up from germline, CDR1 is MNHNY and CDR2 is SVGAGI (reference sequence). The CDR3 contains 15 residues. Trimming took 2 bases from V and 7 from J; bases not matched to a gene: 7. The CDR3 DNA reads TGTGCCAGCAGTTACCCGCTAGCGGGTGGGAATGAGCAGTTCTTC. It translates to CASSYPLAGGNEQFF.

There are a few counts of this clone. This chain links TRBV27 with TRBJ2-1, with a weak D call TRBD1 (6 bases). The CDR3 length is 15 residues. Between the trimmed V and J ends, which lost 0 bases and 3 bases, there was a span of 9 bases. CDR1 is MNHEY and CDR2 is SMNVEV in the germline V gene (reference sequence). The CDR3 loop reads CASSLSTGYYNEQFF. As DNA, the CDR3 is TGTGCCAGCAGTTTATCCACAGGGTACTACAATGAGCAGTTCTTC.

V gene TRBV19 combines with J gene TRBJ2-3; the D gene is possibly TRBD1 (6 bases). Trimming removed 9 bases at V and 1 base at J, with 17 bases between. Germline lookup yields CDR1 LNHDA and CDR2 SQIVND (reference sequence). The CDR3 spans 15 residues. CDR3 loop: CASRKGVARTDTQYF. CDR3 nucleotides: TGTGCCAGCCGCAAGGGGGTCGCCCGCACAGATACGCAGTATTTT.

This clone has only a few counts. The chain links TRBV6-1 to TRBJ1-5; a possible D gene is TRBD1 (5 bases). Germline CDR1 and CDR2: MNHNS and SASEGT. The germline V and J ends were trimmed by 10 bases and 11 bases, with 24 bases remaining between them. The CDR3 sequence is 14 residues long. This CDR3 is CAILAGPSFKAQHF. In DNA form, the CDR3 reads TGTGCCATACTCGCGGGACCCTCATTCAAGGCCCAGCATTTT.

This clone has a handful of counts. The chain is built from TRBV5-1 and TRBJ2-5; 10 bases fit TRBD1. The CDR3 consists of 15 residues. Unmatched junction bases numbered 6, after V lost 3 bases and J lost 4 bases. Germline values: CDR1 SGHRS, CDR2 YFSETQ. The CDR3: CASSYSGQGGETQYF. The CDR3 DNA is TGCGCCAGCAGCTACTCTGGACAGGGGGGAGAGACCCAGTACTTC. The full variable domain, with the rest looked up from reference TRBV5-1 and TRBJ2-5, is KAGVTQTPRYLIKTRGQQVTLSCSPISGHRSVSWYQQTPGQGLQFLFEYFSETQRNKGNFPGRFSGRQFSNSRSEMNVSTLELGDSALYLCASSYSGQGGETQYFGPGTRLLVL.

The chain has TRBV7-9 and TRBJ1-4; 7 bases are a match to TRBD1. J lost 14 bases, V lost 5 bases, and 5 bases had no gene match. This CDR3 has 11 amino acids. Germline V gene lookup returns CDR1 SEHNR and CDR2 FQNEAQ (reference sequence). This CDR3 reads CASSLGTALFF. CDR3 DNA sequence: TGTGCCAGCAGCCTTGGGACAGCTCTGTTTTTT.

V is TRBV9 and J is TRBJ1-3; D is perhaps TRBD1 (6 bases). CDR3 size: 18 residues. Trimming removed 0 bases from V and 0 bases from J, with 16 bases in between. The germline gives CDR1 SGDLS, CDR2 YYNGEE. CDR3 sequence (DNA): TGTGCCAGCAGCGTAGCTACGAGGGGGATCCACTCTGGAAACACCATATATTTT. It translates to CASSVATRGIHSGNTIYF.

This clone was counted between two and nine times. Different DNA sequences within this sample yield the same CDR3. V gene TRBV28 combines with J gene TRBJ2-7; 10 positions match TRBD1. V lost 6 bases, J lost 2 bases, and 7 bases stayed unmatched. The germline CDR1 and CDR2 sequences are MDHEN and SYDVKM. CDR3 length: 15 residues. The CDR3 DNA is TGTGCCAGCAGCACCCCCGGGACAGGGGCCTACGAGCAGTACTTC. Protein sequence: CASSTPGTGAYEQYF.

The chain links TRBV7-9 to TRBJ2-3; D might be TRBD1 (6 bases). Germline V gene lookup returns CDR1 SEHNR and CDR2 FQNEAQ (reference sequence). This CDR3 contains 15 residues. The V end lost 5 bases, the J end lost 0 bases, and 12 bases lay between the germline ends. The CDR3 DNA reads as TGTGCCAGCAGCCCCGGGACACATAGCACAGATACGCAGTATTTT. Its protein product is CASSPGTHSTDTQYF.

V usage is TRBV21-1 and J usage is TRBJ2-6; the table calls TRBD2, which could not be checked here. TRBV21-1 is flagged as a pseudogene. There are 16 residues in the CDR3. CDR3 DNA: TGTGCCAGCACCCCAAGGAGGTGGGCTGGGGCCAACGTCCTGACTTTC. Encoded protein: CASTPRRWAGANVLTF.

This clone was detected only once. Written as DNA, the CDR3 is TGTGCCAGCAGCCTTTTAGGGGGAGAGACCCAGTACTTC. Encoded protein: CASSLLGGETQYF. The gene calls are TRBV2 and TRBJ2-5; TRBD1 might be the D (6 bases). Germline V CDR1 and CDR2: SNHLY, FYNNEI. The V end was cut by 6 bases, the J end by 4 bases, with 12 bases between. CDR3 length equals 13 residues.

This clone was recorded a few times. V usage is TRBV7-2 and J usage is TRBJ1-5, with a tentative D call TRBD1 (5 bases). Looked up from germline, CDR1 is SGHTA and CDR2 is FQGNSA. The V gene lost 5 bases and the J gene lost 2 bases, with 16 bases spanning the gap. The CDR3 sequence is 16 residues long. This CDR3 is CASSDGGVGRNQPQHF. The CDR3 DNA reads as TGTGCCAGCAGCGACGGAGGAGTGGGGCGCAATCAGCCCCAGCATTTT.

This clone was seen only a few times. J is TRBJ2-7 and V is TRBV4-2, with D maybe TRBD1 (6 bases). CDR1 LGHNA and CDR2 YNFKEQ come from the germline V gene. The CDR3 spans 14 residues. Trimming removed 3 bases from V and 2 bases from J, with 11 bases in between. The CDR3 is CASSHSDRTYEQYF. The CDR3 region has the DNA TGTGCCAGCAGCCATTCGGACAGAACCTACGAGCAGTACTTC.

On this clone: The identical CDR3 is also encoded by other nucleotide sequences in the sample. This chain joins TRBV27 and TRBJ2-7, with D perhaps given as TRBD1 or TRBD2 (5 bases each). Trimming left V 3 bases short and J 6 bases short, with 9 bases between. Germline V CDR1 and CDR2: MNHEY, SMNVEV (reference sequence). The CDR3 runs 12 residues. The CDR3 DNA sequence: TGTGCCAGCAGTTTTTGGGGACGCGAGCAGTACTTC. It translates to CASSFWGREQYF.

The genes are TRBV6-1 and TRBJ2-7, with 8 bases fitting TRBD2. V lost 6 bases, J lost 6 bases, and 13 bases stayed unmatched. Germline CDR1 reads MNHNS; CDR2 reads SASEGT. The CDR3 covers 15 residues. The CDR3 sequence is CASSVAGSLSGEQYF. In DNA, the CDR3 is TGTGCCAGCAGCGTAGCGGGATCCCTATCAGGCGAGCAGTACTTC.

In its sample, this clone was seen a few times. The V gene is TRBV27, the J gene TRBJ2-7; tentatively, D is TRBD2 (5 bases). Germline V gene lookup returns CDR1 MNHEY and CDR2 SMNVEV (reference sequence). The CDR3 length is 16 residues. Between the trimmed V and J ends, which lost 0 bases and 0 bases, there was a span of 12 bases. The CDR3 DNA reads TGTGCCAGCAGTTTATCTCCGGACTGGAGCTCCTACGAGCAGTACTTC. Its protein is CASSLSPDWSSYEQYF.

The J gene is TRBJ2-3, the V gene TRBV11-2, with D uncertain. CDR3 length: 16 residues. Trimming removed 0 bases from V and 1 base from J, with 11 bases in between. Germline V gene sequence: CDR1 SGHAT, CDR2 FQNNGV. The CDR3 DNA reads TGTGCCAGCAGCTTAGATGGCCGGGCCCGCACAGATACGCAGTATTTT. Amino acids: CASSLDGRARTDTQYF.

The chain recombines TRBV25-1 with TRBJ1-6; no definite D call. This CDR3 spans 13 amino acids. Germline CDR1 and CDR2: MGHDK and SYGVNS. Trimming left V 4 bases short and J 11 bases short, with 12 bases between. This chain's CDR3 is CASSVFGEAPLHF. DNA of the CDR3: TGTGCCAGCAGTGTATTCGGGGAAGCACCCCTCCACTTT.

This clone was seen a few times. The gene calls are TRBV9 and TRBJ1-3; D unresolved. The ends were cut back, 4 bases at V and 0 bases at J, with 14 bases in the middle. This CDR3 spans 16 amino acids. Germline loops: CDR1 SGDLS, CDR2 YYNGEE. The DNA of the CDR3 is TGTGCCAGCAGCTCTCAGATGATGTACTCTGGAAACACCATATATTTT. It translates to CASSSQMMYSGNTIYF.

This clone was observed a handful of times. The CDR3 coding sequence is TGCGCCAGCAGCCCCGACAACTCTGGAAACACCATATATTTT. This translates into CASSPDNSGNTIYF. The chain is built from TRBV5-1 and TRBJ1-3; D remains unclear. V lost 4 bases and J lost 0, with 8 bases in between. The CDR3 length is 14 residues. The germline V gene encodes CDR1 SGHRS and CDR2 YFSETQ.

This clone has more than one count but fewer than ten. Other nucleotide sequences in the sample specify the same CDR3. The gene calls are TRBV5-4 and TRBJ2-2; D might be TRBD1 (6 bases). This CDR3 comprises 15 residues. With 4 bases removed from V and 0 bases from J, the gap between germline ends came to 10 bases. Germline-derived CDR1 and CDR2 are SGHNT and YYREEE (reference sequence). In DNA, the CDR3 is TGTGCCAGCAGCCTCCAGGGGCCGAACACCGGGGAGCTGTTTTTT. Translating gives CASSLQGPNTGELFF.

This clone was recorded a few times. The same CDR3 arises from other DNA sequences in this sample as well. This rearrangement joins TRBV7-2 to TRBJ2-1; D is unresolved. Per the germline V gene, CDR1 is SGHTA and CDR2 is FQGNSA. The V gene lost 3 bases and the J gene lost 3 bases, with 0 bases spanning the gap. This CDR3 has 11 amino acids. Here the CDR3 reads CASSFYNEQFF. The CDR3, as DNA: TGTGCCAGCAGCTTCTACAATGAGCAGTTCTTC.

A few counts support this clone. The V gene is TRBV7-2, the J gene TRBJ1-5; D uncertain. CDR1 is SGHTA, CDR2 FQGNSA, per germline. This CDR3 region has 12 residues. Deletions cut 1 base from V and 7 bases from J, with 5 bases between. CDR3 DNA: TGTGCCAGCAGCTTAGGCGAACAGCCCCAGCATTTT. As protein: CASSLGEQPQHF.